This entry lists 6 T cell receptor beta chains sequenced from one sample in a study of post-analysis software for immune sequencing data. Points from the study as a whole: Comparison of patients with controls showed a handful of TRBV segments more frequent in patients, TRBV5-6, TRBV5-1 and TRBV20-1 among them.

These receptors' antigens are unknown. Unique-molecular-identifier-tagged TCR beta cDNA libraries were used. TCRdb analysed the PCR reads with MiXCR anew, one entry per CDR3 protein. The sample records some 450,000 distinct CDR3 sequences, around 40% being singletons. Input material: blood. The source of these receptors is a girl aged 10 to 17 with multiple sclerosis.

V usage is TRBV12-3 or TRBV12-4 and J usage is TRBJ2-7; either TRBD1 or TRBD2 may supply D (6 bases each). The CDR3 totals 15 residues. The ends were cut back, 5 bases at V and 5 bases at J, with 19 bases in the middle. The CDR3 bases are TGTGCCAGCAGTCTCAGCCAGGGGAGGAGGGACGAGCAGTACTTC. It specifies CASSLSQGRRDEQYF.

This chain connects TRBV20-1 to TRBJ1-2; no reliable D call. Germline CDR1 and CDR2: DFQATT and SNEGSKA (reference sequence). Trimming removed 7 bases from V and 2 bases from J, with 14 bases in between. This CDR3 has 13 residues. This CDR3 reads CSVPRTVNYGYTF. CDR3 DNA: TGCAGTGTCCCCCGGACGGTGAACTATGGCTACACCTTC.

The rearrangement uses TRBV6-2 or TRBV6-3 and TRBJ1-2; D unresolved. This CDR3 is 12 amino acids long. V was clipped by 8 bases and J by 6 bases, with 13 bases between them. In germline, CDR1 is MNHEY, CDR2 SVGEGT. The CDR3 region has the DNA TGTGCCAGCTCAAGTAGGACCGATGGCTACACCTTC. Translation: CASSSRTDGYTF.

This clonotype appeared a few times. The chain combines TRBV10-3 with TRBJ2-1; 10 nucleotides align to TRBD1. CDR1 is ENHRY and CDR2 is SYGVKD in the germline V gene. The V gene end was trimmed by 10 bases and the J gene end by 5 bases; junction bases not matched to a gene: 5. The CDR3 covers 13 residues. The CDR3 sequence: CASGTGENNEQFF. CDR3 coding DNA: TGTGCCAGCGGGACAGGGGAAAACAATGAGCAGTTCTTC.

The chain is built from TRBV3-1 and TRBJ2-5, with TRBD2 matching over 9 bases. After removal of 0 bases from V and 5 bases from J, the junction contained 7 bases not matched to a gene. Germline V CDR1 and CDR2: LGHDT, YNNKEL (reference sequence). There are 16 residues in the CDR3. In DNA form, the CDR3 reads TGTGCCAGCAGCCAAGATATAGCGGGAGAGGGCGAGACCCAGTACTTC. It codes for CASSQDIAGEGETQYF.

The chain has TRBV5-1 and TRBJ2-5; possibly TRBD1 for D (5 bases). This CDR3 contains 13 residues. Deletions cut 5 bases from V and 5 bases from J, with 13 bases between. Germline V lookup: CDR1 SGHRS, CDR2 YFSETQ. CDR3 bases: TGCGCCAGCAGTCAGGGAAACGGTGAGACCCAGTACTTC. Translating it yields CASSQGNGETQYF.